Shown below are 11 T cell receptor beta chains from a single sample sequenced in a study of T cell changes during pregnancy in multiple sclerosis. Assay used: immunoSEQ multiplex PCR; TCRdb lists only in-frame clones, some missing. The sample lists 75,000 to 85,000 clones, approximately 93% seen once, with 2.5% to 3% in the top ten. The source was peripheral blood, collected in the second trimester of pregnancy. Receptors were obtained from a female donor with multiple sclerosis, enrolled in a pregnancy study.

The rearrangement joins TRBV6-1 to TRBJ1-2, with unresolved D. The V gene lost 2 bases and the J gene lost 9 bases, with 16 bases spanning the gap. The CDR3 contains 14 residues. CDR1 and CDR2 from the germline V gene are MNHNS and SASEGT. For the CDR3, the DNA is TGTGCCAGCAGTGAACAAACAGAAAGGACTCGCTACACCTTC. It is translated as CASSEQTERTRYTF.

This chain joins TRBV5-4 and TRBJ1-4; D ambiguous. The CDR3 spans 14 residues. V lost 4 bases and J lost 4, with 11 bases in between. The V gene's germline CDR1 is SGHNT and CDR2 YYREEE (reference sequence). CDR3 region: CASSPRVDNEKLFF. The CDR3, as DNA: TGTGCCAGCAGCCCTCGGGTCGATAATGAAAAACTGTTTTTT.

The chain joins TRBV5-6 to TRBJ1-4, with D possibly matching TRBD1 (5 bases). Germline V gene data show CDR1 as SGHDT and CDR2 as YYEEEE. This CDR3 is built from 14 residues. The V end lost 1 base, the J end lost 8 bases, and 12 bases lay between the germline ends. This CDR3 reads CASSLRGGTEKLFF. As DNA, the CDR3 is TGTGCCAGCAGCTTGCGGGGAGGGACGGAAAAACTGTTTTTT.

This chain connects TRBV6-1 to TRBJ2-6; the match to TRBD1 covers 7 bases. Trimming cost V 6 bases and J 0 bases; bases outside gene matches: 2. The CDR3 consists of 15 residues. Germline V CDR1 and CDR2: MNHNS, SASEGT. The CDR3 reads CASSSGGSGANVLTF. In nucleotides, the CDR3 is TGTGCCAGCAGCTCAGGGGGCTCTGGGGCCAACGTCCTGACTTTC.

This sequence joins TRBV9 and TRBJ2-7, with a weak D call TRBD2 (5 bases). Trimming took 0 bases from V and 4 from J, leaving 17 bases between them. This CDR3 has 16 amino acids. Germline V CDR1 and CDR2: SGDLS, YYNGEE. CDR3 nucleotide sequence: TGTGCCAGCAGCGTAGGCCAGGCCAGATCGGGGTACGAGCAGTACTTC. It translates to CASSVGQARSGYEQYF. Combining the CDR3 with reference TRBV9 and TRBJ2-7 gives the whole variable domain DSGVTQTPKHLITATGQRVTLRCSPRSGDLSVYWYQQSLDQGLQFLIQYYNGEERAKGNILERFSAQQFPDLHSELNLSSLELGDSALYFCASSVGQARSGYEQYFGPGTRLTVT.

This chain connects TRBV5-1 to TRBJ1-1; D is unresolved. CDR1 and CDR2 from the germline V gene are SGHRS and YFSETQ. The CDR3 is 15 residues long. V lost 4 bases and J lost 8, with 21 bases in between. The CDR3 nucleotides read TGCGCCAGCAGCCCGGGAGTATCGCAGATGATCGAAGCTTTCTTT. It is translated as CASSPGVSQMIEAFF. Full variable domain (rest looked up from reference TRBV5-1 and TRBJ1-1): KAGVTQTPRYLIKTRGQQVTLSCSPISGHRSVSWYQQTPGQGLQFLFEYFSETQRNKGNFPGRFSGRQFSNSRSEMNVSTLELGDSALYLCASSPGVSQMIEAFFGQGTRLTVV.

The CDR3 sequence is CASSHGGGQETQYF. DNA for the CDR3: TGTGCCAGCAGCCATGGGGGGGGGCAAGAGACCCAGTACTTC. J is TRBJ2-5 and V is TRBV7-3; 7 bases are a match to TRBD2. The germline gives CDR1 SGHTA, CDR2 FQGTGA. V shed 5 bases and J 2 bases; nucleotides not matched to a gene: 5. The CDR3 has 14 residues.

This chain joins TRBV27 and TRBJ2-1, with unresolved D. The V end lost 4 bases, the J end lost 0 bases, and 7 bases lay between the germline ends. The germline V gene encodes CDR1 MNHEY and CDR2 SMNVEV (reference sequence). The CDR3 extends over 14 amino acids. CDR3 in DNA: TGTGCCAGCAGTTCCCGTTACTCCTACAATGAGCAGTTCTTC. Amino acids: CASSSRYSYNEQFF.

This clone was observed a single time. V gene TRBV2 combines with J gene TRBJ2-2; a possible D gene is TRBD2 (5 bases). CDR1 is SNHLY, CDR2 FYNNEI, per germline. The CDR3 spans 12 residues. V was clipped by 4 bases and J by 6 bases, with 6 bases between them. The CDR3 nucleotides read TGTGCCAGCAGTGTACTAGCCGGGGAGCTGTTTTTT. Translation gives CASSVLAGELFF. The full variable domain, in which reference TRBV2 and TRBJ2-2 provide the parts outside the CDR3, is EPEVTQTPSHQVTQMGQEVILRCVPISNHLYFYWYRQILGQKVEFLVSFYNNEISEKSEIFDDQFSVERPDGSNFTLKIRSTKLEDSAMYFCASSVLAGELFFGEGSRLTVL.

This clone was detected once. The V gene is TRBV27, the J gene TRBJ1-1; no definite D call. V dropped 1 base and J dropped 4 bases, with 13 bases sitting between them. The length of the CDR3 is 15 residues. Germline CDR1 reads MNHEY; CDR2 reads SMNVEV (reference sequence). The CDR3 spells CASSLFRAVGTEAFF. The CDR3 DNA reads TGTGCCAGCAGTTTATTCCGTGCAGTTGGCACTGAAGCTTTCTTT.

The chain joins TRBV11-2 to TRBJ1-3; D perhaps matches TRBD1 (6 bases). This CDR3 is built from 16 residues. The germline CDR1 and CDR2 sequences are SGHAT and FQNNGV. Trimming cost V 0 bases and J 6 bases, with 15 bases left between them. This CDR3 is CASSLELTGIENTIYF. Here the CDR3 DNA reads TGTGCCAGCAGCTTAGAGTTAACAGGGATAGAAAACACCATATATTTT.